The entry below gives a single T cell receptor beta chain sequence along with its context. Its antigen is not known. CDR1 is SGHTA and CDR2 is FQGNSA in the germline V gene. The CDR3 is 17 residues long. With V trimmed by 1 base and J by 7 bases, 7 bases remained unmatched. The sample belongs to a study of T cell repertoires in cytomegalovirus infection. Whole-study context: Both a matching HLA type and CMV infection were indicated by public TCR beta signatures.

TCRdb fed the reads into MiXCR, producing one record per CDR3 protein. This sample has tens of thousands of distinct CDR3 sequences; 22% occur once, and the top ten carry 79%. Sequenced: PBMCs, sequenced either directly or after in vitro stimulation (not recorded which). The TCR was taken from a human donor in good health (CMV status not recorded). Some clones in this sample may be carry-over from other donors' samples. The J gene is TRBJ1-6, the V gene TRBV7-2, with 10 bases fitting TRBD1. CDR3 region: CTSSLEETGGRNSPLHF. In DNA form, the CDR3 reads TGTACCAGCAGCTTAGAGGAGACAGGGGGCAGAAATTCACCCCTCCACTTT.